This TCR beta chain is from a study of shared clonotypes between healthy human individuals. The V and J ends lost 7 bases and 2 bases, in that order; junction bases with no gene match: 6. Germline V gene data show CDR1 as MNHNS and CDR2 as SASEGT. This CDR3 has 14 amino acids. The donor cohort consisted entirely of Caucasian adults residing in Nashville, Tennessee. The repertoire was sequenced with immunoSEQ multiplex PCR; TCRdb's copy has only in-frame clones and lacks some. The table has 850,000 to 1,200,000 clones, around 75% seen once. The origin of this receptor is a man in his late teens or twenties in good health. The material sequenced was memory CD4+ T cells sorted from blood. Regarding subset: CD45RA-negative fraction. The rearrangement joins TRBV6-1 to TRBJ1-2; 8 bases fit TRBD1. The CDR3 spells CASIQDRANYGYTF. CDR3 nucleotides: TGTGCCAGCATCCAGGACAGGGCCAACTATGGCTACACCTTC.